This TCR beta chain was documented in a study of tumor-infiltrating lymphocytes in localized non-small cell lung cancer. Study information: From each patient, both tumor and uninvolved lung, non-adjacent to tumor, were sampled.

General study points: Compared with uninvolved lung, tumors showed higher T cell infiltration by TCRbeta sequencing.

The V gene's germline CDR1 is SSHAT and CDR2 FNYEAQ (reference sequence). The CDR3 runs 13 residues. Here immunoSEQ multiplex PCR was the method, and the copy in TCRdb shows in-frame clones only, minus some. The sample lists fewer than 11,000 clones, about 60% occurring once. As for this clone: Its specificity is unknown. One end of the junction varies from germline; a read error may be responsible.

This chain uses TRBV7-7 with TRBJ2-7, with 8 bases aligning to TRBD1. The clonotype comes from a human donor with non-small cell lung cancer. Sequences were obtained from uninvolved lung tissue not adjacent to the tumor. CDR3: CASSLGTGDEQYF. Here the CDR3 DNA reads TGTGCTAGCAGCTTGGGGACAGGTGACGAGCAGTACTTC.